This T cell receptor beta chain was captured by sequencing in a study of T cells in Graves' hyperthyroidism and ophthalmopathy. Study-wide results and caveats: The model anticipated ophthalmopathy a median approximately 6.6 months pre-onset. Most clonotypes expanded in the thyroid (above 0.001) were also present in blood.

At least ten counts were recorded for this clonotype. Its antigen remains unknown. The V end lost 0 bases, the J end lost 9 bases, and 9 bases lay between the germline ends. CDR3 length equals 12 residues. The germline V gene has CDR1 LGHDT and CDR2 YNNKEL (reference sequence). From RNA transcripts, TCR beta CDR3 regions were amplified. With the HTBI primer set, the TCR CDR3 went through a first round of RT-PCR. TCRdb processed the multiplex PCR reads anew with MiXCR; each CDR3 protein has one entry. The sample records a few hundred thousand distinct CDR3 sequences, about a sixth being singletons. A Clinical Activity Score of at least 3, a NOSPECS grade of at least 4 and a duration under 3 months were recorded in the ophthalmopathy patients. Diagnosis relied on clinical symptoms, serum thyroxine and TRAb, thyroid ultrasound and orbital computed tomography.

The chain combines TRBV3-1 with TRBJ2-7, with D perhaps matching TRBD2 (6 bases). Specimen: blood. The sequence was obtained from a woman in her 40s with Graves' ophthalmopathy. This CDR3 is CASSQDWRAQYF. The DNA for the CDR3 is TGTGCCAGCAGCCAAGATTGGAGGGCGCAGTACTTC.